This entry describes one T cell receptor (beta chain). Its target is unknown. One junction end disagrees with the germline gene, perhaps due to a read error. These data originate in a study of cytomegalovirus exposure and HLA in healthy donors. Study results and limitations: High specificity and sensitivity for cytomegalovirus status were reported for the classifier.

Measured with immunoSEQ multiplex PCR; TCRdb has only the in-frame clones, and not every one. This sample has about 130,000 clones, with around 95% found just once. CDR3 length equals 16 residues. CDR1 and CDR2 from the germline V gene are SGHTA and FQGNSA. This sequence was found in a man between 18 and 29 years old in good health and CMV-seronegative. This chain connects TRBV7-2 to TRBJ2-2; D is unresolved. Material for sequencing was PBMCs. As DNA, the CDR3 is TGTGCCAGCACCTTAACCCCTCTTGGTTCCAGGGGGGAGCTGTTTTTT. This translates into CASTLTPLGSRGELFF.